This T cell receptor beta chain originates from a study of shared clonotypes between healthy human individuals. Negatively enriched CD4+ T cells were divided by CD45RA into naive and memory. Only in-frame clones appear in the TCRdb table, and some are missing; sequencing was by immunoSEQ multiplex PCR. The sample comprises a few hundred thousand clones, over 60% of which are singletons, and roughly 10% rests with the top ten. On this clone: Antigen unknown.

Whole-study results and caveats: Clonotypes that were shared across several donors made up around 5.5% of naive CD4 clonotypes.

The V gene end was trimmed by 2 bases and the J gene end by 8 bases; junction bases not matched to a gene: 11. The V gene's germline CDR1 is GTSNPN and CDR2 SVGIG (reference sequence). This CDR3 is built from 15 residues. V is TRBV30 and J is TRBJ1-4; 7 positions match TRBD1. The source of this sequence is a man younger than 40 in good health. The sample comprised memory CD4+ T cells sorted from blood. As to subset: CD45RA-negative fraction. As DNA, the CDR3 is TGTGCCTGGAGTTCACGACAGGGTGAGGGGGAAAAACTGTTTTTT. This translates into CAWSSRQGEGEKLFF. Based on the CDR3 plus reference TRBV30 and TRBJ1-4, the full variable domain is SQTIHQWPATLVQPVGSPLSLECTVEGTSNPNLYWYRQAAGRGLQLLFYSVGIGQISSEVPQNLSASRPQDRQFILSSKKLLLSDSGFYLCAWSSRQGEGEKLFFGSGTQLSVL.